These T cell receptor beta chains were read from a single sample in a study of regulatory T cells in long-lasting Graves disease. A single record per CDR3 protein comes from TCRdb applying MiXCR to the multiplex PCR reads. The repertoire has roughly 400,000 distinct CDR3 sequences, less than 25% of them found once; the top ten carry less than 25%. The sequences come from peripheral blood mononuclear cells (PBMCs), collected when the disease was refractory, from a patient treated with antithyroid drugs. The receptor source for this set is a female donor with Graves disease. Each CDR3 is given with its conserved first and last residue. A D gene is named only where the DNA matches it firmly. Some rows mark clone size as missing; the rest say once, few, many or name a class of expanded clone.

j_call v_call clone_size d_call cdr3_nt cdr3_aa
TRBJ2-4 TRBV30 many . TGTGCCTGGAGTCACGGGGCCATTCAGTACTTC CAWSHGAIQYF
TRBJ1-3 TRBV6-1 . . TGTGCCAGCAGCCAGGGACTCTGGGACTCTGGAAACACCATATATTTT CASSQGLWDSGNTIYF
TRBJ1-2 TRBV30 many . TGTGCCTGTCCTAGTCTGGGTAACTATGGCTACACCTTC CACPSLGNYGYTF
TRBJ2-5 TRBV9 . TRBD2 TGTGCCAGCAGCGGCCAATTTAGCGGGAGGGCCGCCCAAGAGACCCAGTACTTC CASSGQFSGRAAQETQYF
TRBJ1-2 TRBV13 few . TGTGCCAGCACCGGGGGGCAGAGCTATGGCTACACCTTC CASTGGQSYGYTF
TRBJ1-2 TRBV6-1 few . TGTGCCAGCGGTGACCCAGGAAGGAGCTACACCTTC CASGDPGRSYTF
TRBJ2-1 TRBV20-1 . . TGCAGTGCTAGTTCAAAGCGATCCTACAATGAGCAGTTCTTC CSASSKRSYNEQFF
TRBJ2-2 TRBV6-1 . . TGTGCCAGCAGTGACGTCAAAAGGGGCTGGGAGCTGTTTTTT CASSDVKRGWELFF
TRBJ2-6 TRBV20-1 many . TGCAGTGCTAATGGGCAGGGGAGCGGGGCCAACGTCCTGACTTTC CSANGQGSGANVLTF
TRBJ1-2 TRBV30 many . TGTGCCTGGAGACCTCTCGGGGGTGACTATGGCTACACCTTC CAWRPLGGDYGYTF
TRBJ2-2 TRBV28 many TRBD1 TGTGCCGGGGGACAGGGGCGTTACGCCGGGGAGCTGTTTTTT CAGGQGRYAGELFF
TRBJ1-4 TRBV11-2 many . TGTGCCAGCAGCCCGCTCGGGCAGGGGCCAGAAAAACTGTTTTTT CASSPLGQGPEKLFF
TRBJ2-5 TRBV18 . TRBD2 TGTGCCAGCTCACCACTCACTAGCGGGAGGCCCCAAGAGACCCAGTACTTC CASSPLTSGRPQETQYF
TRBJ1-2 TRBV12-5 many . TGTGCTAGTGCCATGGGGGATTTCTATGGCTACACCTTC CASAMGDFYGYTF
TRBJ1-1 TRBV11-1 many . TGTGCCAGCAGCTTATCGGCCAAAAACACTGAAGCTTTCTTT CASSLSAKNTEAFF
TRBJ2-7 TRBV7-8 many . TGTGCCAGCAGCCCATCACTGGCGGACAGTTCCTACGAGCAGTACTTC CASSPSLADSSYEQYF
TRBJ1-2 TRBV6-9 many TRBD1 TGTGCCAGCAGTTATGGGACAGGGGATAGCTATGGCTACACCTTC CASSYGTGDSYGYTF
TRBJ2-7 TRBV12-3/TRBV12-4 . . TGTGCCAGCAGTTTAAGGGGACCCATATACGAGCAGTACTTC CASSLRGPIYEQYF
TRBJ2-7 TRBV4-1 . . TGCGCCAGCAGCCAAGGGGGGCTACTCGCCTACGAGCAGTACTTC CASSQGGLLAYEQYF
TRBJ1-2 TRBV29-1 few . TGCAGCGTTGACCAAGGGCCCTATGGCTACACCTTC CSVDQGPYGYTF
TRBJ1-2 TRBV7-9 . . TGTGCCAGCAACTACATGCCCAACTATGGCTACACCTTC CASNYMPNYGYTF
TRBJ2-7 TRBV7-2 . TRBD2 TGTGCCAGCAGTCATGGACTAGCGGGGGGTTCCTACGAGCAGTACTTC CASSHGLAGGSYEQYF
TRBJ1-1 TRBV7-2 many . TGTGCCAGCAGCTTAGGAGGGGGTGGTGAAGCTTTCTTT CASSLGGGGEAFF
TRBJ2-5 TRBV3-1 many . TGTGCCAGCAGCCAAGAGTCTCGACAGAGGTTCCTGGGGACCCAGTACTTC CASSQESRQRFLGTQYF
TRBJ1-5 TRBV2 few . TGTGCCAGCAGTGAGACAGAGAGCAGTCAGCCCCAGCATTTT CASSETESSQPQHF
TRBJ2-1 TRBV6-1 . TRBD1 TGTGCCAGTTCGTCAAAGCGGACAGGGGAGGTAGACAATGAGCAGTTCTTC CASSSKRTGEVDNEQFF
TRBJ2-7 TRBV28 many . TGTGCCAGCACCCGGGGGATCGAGCAGTACTTC CASTRGIEQYF
TRBJ1-5 TRBV28 many . TGTGCCAGCATGGGCGGGGTCAACAATCAGCCCCAGCATTTT CASMGGVNNQPQHF
TRBJ2-5 TRBV7-2 . TRBD1 TGTGCCAGCAGCTTTATCGCAACACAGGGGGAGACCCAGTACTTC CASSFIATQGETQYF
TRBJ2-5 TRBV12-3/TRBV12-4 . TRBD2 TGTGCCAGCAGTTTACTAGCGGGAGGCTGGAAGACCCAGTACTTC CASSLLAGGWKTQYF
TRBJ2-7 TRBV6-1 . . TGTGCCAGCAGTGATGCCGGGACACGCGAGCAGTACTTC CASSDAGTREQYF
TRBJ2-5 TRBV6-1 many . TGTGCCAGCAGGCTGGACAGAGATCAAGAGACCCAGTACTTC CASRLDRDQETQYF
TRBJ2-7 TRBV4-3 . . TGCGCCAGCAGCCAAGATAGAGTTTACGAGCAGTACTTC CASSQDRVYEQYF
TRBJ2-2 TRBV2 many . TGTGCCAGCAGAATAATCATGAACACCGGGGAGCTGTTTTTT CASRIIMNTGELFF
TRBJ2-5 TRBV5-1 few TRBD2 TGCGCCAGCAGCTTGGCACTGGCGGGAGTGGAGACCCAGTACTTC CASSLALAGVETQYF
TRBJ1-1 TRBV5-6 . . TGTGCCAGCAGCTTGGATCGCTACAGGGAAAGAGCTTTCTTT CASSLDRYRERAFF
TRBJ1-4 TRBV20-1 few . TGCAGTGCTAGAGATCCCCGGGCGTCTAATGAAAAACTGTTTTTT CSARDPRASNEKLFF
TRBJ1-5 TRBV19 . TRBD1 TGTGCCAGTAGTATAGGGGACAGGGTCGGGAATCAGCCCCAGCATTTT CASSIGDRVGNQPQHF
TRBJ2-7 TRBV28 many . TGTGCCAGTACTGGACGGCTGCCCCTTACGAATCAGTACTTC CASTGRLPLTNQYF
TRBJ2-4 TRBV7-2 . TRBD2 TGCGCCAGCAGCCAAGGATGGGGGGGTGGAGACATTCAGTACTTC CASSQGWGGGDIQYF
TRBJ1-6 TRBV20-1 few TRBD1 TGCAGTGCTAGAGATCCGGGGCAGGGGGCATCACCCCTCCACTTT CSARDPGQGASPLHF
TRBJ2-5 TRBV29-1 many . TGCAGCGTTGAAGATCAGACGGTCGGGGAGACCCAGTACTTC CSVEDQTVGETQYF
TRBJ2-3 TRBV28 . . TGTGCCGGGGGGAGCGGGAGCACAGATACGCAGTATTTT CAGGSGSTDTQYF
TRBJ2-5 TRBV5-6 . TRBD2 TGTGCCAGTCGGACTAGCGGGACCCAGTACTTC CASRTSGTQYF
TRBJ2-5 TRBV11-2 many TRBD1 TGTGCCAGCAGCCTCATACCATACCGGGACAGGAGCCAAGAGACCCAGTACTTC CASSLIPYRDRSQETQYF
TRBJ1-5 TRBV6-9 . . TGTGCCAGCAGCCATTCTTTTCAGCCCCAGCATTTT CASSHSFQPQHF
TRBJ1-5 TRBV6-5 . . TGTGCCAGCAGTTACGAGGGCGGTAGCAATCAGCCCCAGCATTTT CASSYEGGSNQPQHF
TRBJ2-5 TRBV11-2 many TRBD2 TGTGCCAGCAGCTTAGAGCCTAGCGGGAGAGAGACCCAGTACTTC CASSLEPSGRETQYF
TRBJ2-1 TRBV7-2 few TRBD2 TGTGCCAGCAGCTACTTAGCGGGAGGTATAGATGAGCAGTTCTTC CASSYLAGGIDEQFF
TRBJ1-2 TRBV19 . . TGTGCCAGTAGTAGGGGGGAGACACGGCCCTATGGCTACACCTTC CASSRGETRPYGYTF
TRBJ1-2 TRBV7-9 . TRBD1 TGTGCCAGTACCTTTGTGGGGACAGGGGGCAACTATGGCTACACCTTC CASTFVGTGGNYGYTF
TRBJ2-7 TRBV20-1 few . TGCAGTGCTAGGGGGGCGGCGTCCTCCTACGAGCAGTACTTC CSARGAASSYEQYF
TRBJ1-2 TRBV20-1 . TRBD1 TGCAGTGCTAGAGATAGGACAGGGCGAGGCTATGGCTACACCTTC CSARDRTGRGYGYTF
TRBJ2-7 TRBV6-2/TRBV6-3 many TRBD2 TGTGCCAGCACCCAGCGGGAGAGCCCCTACGAGCAGTACTTC CASTQRESPYEQYF
TRBJ2-5 TRBV6-1 few . TGTGCCAGCAGGGGGGACCTGGGCGGGCCGTACCAAGAGACCCAGTACTTC CASRGDLGGPYQETQYF
TRBJ2-2 TRBV2 . TRBD1 TGTGCCAGCAGGGGACAGGGGCCCAACACCGGAGAGCTGTTTTTT CASRGQGPNTGELFF